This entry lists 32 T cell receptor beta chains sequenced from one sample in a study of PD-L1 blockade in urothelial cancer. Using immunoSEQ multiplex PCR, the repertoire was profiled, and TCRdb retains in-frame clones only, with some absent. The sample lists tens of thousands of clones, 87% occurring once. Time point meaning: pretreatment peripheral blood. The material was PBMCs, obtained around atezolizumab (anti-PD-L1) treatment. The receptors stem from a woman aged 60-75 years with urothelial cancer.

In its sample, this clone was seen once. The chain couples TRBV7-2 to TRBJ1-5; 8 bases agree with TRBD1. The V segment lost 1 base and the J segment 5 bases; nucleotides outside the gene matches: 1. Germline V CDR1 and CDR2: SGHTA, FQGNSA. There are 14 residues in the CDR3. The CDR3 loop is CASSLDRGDQPQHF. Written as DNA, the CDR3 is TGTGCCAGCAGCTTAGACAGGGGGGATCAGCCCCAGCATTTT.

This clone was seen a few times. The DNA of the CDR3 is TGTGCCAGCCACACAGGTCCCCTCTCCGGGGAGCTGTTTTTT. This codes for CASHTGPLSGELFF. This chain joins TRBV19 and TRBJ2-2, with D maybe TRBD1 (5 bases). Germline V gene sequence: CDR1 LNHDA, CDR2 SQIVND (reference sequence). The ends were cut back, 9 bases at V and 6 bases at J, with 17 bases in the middle. The CDR3 consists of 14 residues.

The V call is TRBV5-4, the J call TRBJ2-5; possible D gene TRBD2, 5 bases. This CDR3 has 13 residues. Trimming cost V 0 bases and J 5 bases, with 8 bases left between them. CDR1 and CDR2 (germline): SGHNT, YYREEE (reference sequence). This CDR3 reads CASSLGWEETQYF. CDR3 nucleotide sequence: TGTGCCAGCAGCTTGGGTTGGGAGGAGACCCAGTACTTC.

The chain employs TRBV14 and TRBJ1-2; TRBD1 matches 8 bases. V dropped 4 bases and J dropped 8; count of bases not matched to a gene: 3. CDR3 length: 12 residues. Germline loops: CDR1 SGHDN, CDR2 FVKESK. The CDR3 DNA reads TGTGCCAGCAGCCCGACAGGGGACGGCTACACCTTC. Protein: CASSPTGDGYTF.

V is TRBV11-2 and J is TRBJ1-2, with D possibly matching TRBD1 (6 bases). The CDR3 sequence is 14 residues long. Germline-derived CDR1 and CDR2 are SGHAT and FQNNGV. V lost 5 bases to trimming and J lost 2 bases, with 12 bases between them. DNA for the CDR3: TGTGCCAGCAGCCCAGACAGGATAAACTATGGCTACACCTTC. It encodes CASSPDRINYGYTF.

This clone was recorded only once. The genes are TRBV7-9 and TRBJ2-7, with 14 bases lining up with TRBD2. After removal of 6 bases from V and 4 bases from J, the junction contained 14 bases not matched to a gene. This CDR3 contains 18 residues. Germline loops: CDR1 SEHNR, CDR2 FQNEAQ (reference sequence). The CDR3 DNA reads TGTGCCAGCAGTCGGACTAGCGGGGGGCTCCTTAAGGGTTACGAGCAGTACTTC. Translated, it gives CASSRTSGGLLKGYEQYF.

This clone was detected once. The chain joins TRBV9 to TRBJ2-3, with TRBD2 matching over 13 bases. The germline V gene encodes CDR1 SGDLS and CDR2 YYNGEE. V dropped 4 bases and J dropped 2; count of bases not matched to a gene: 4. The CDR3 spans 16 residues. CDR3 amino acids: CASSRTSGRLTDTQYF. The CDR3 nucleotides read TGTGCCAGCAGCCGGACTAGCGGGAGACTCACAGATACGCAGTATTTT.

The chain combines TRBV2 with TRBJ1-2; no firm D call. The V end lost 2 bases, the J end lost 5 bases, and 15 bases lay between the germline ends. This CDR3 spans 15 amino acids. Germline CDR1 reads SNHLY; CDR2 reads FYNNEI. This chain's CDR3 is CASSEYSYGVYGYTF. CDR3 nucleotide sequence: TGTGCCAGCAGTGAATACAGCTACGGTGTGTATGGCTACACCTTC.

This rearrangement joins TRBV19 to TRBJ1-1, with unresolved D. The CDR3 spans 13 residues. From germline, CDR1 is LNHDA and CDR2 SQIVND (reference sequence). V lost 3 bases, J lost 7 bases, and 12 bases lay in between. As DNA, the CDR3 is TGTGCCAGTAGTATGTCCCTTCGGGGTGAAGCTTTCTTT. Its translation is CASSMSLRGEAFF.

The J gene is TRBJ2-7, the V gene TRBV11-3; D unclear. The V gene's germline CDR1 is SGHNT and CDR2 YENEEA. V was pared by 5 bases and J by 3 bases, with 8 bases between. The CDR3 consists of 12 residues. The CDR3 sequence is CASSPDNYEQYF. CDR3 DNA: TGTGCCAGCAGCCCAGACAACTACGAGCAGTACTTC.

The CDR3 loop is CASSIQGAGTEAFF. CDR3 coding DNA: TGTGCCAGTAGTATTCAGGGGGCCGGCACTGAAGCTTTCTTT. The V call is TRBV19, the J call TRBJ1-1; TRBD1 aligns across 8 bases. The germline gives CDR1 LNHDA, CDR2 SQIVND (reference sequence). J gave up 4 bases and V 3 bases, and 4 bases lay outside the gene matches. The CDR3 loop spans 14 amino acids.

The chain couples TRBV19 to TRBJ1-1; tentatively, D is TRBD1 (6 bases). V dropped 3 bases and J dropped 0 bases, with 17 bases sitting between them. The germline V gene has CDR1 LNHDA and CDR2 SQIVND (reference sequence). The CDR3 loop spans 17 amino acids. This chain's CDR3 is CASSMPSPGHLNTEAFF. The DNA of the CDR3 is TGTGCCAGTAGTATGCCGAGTCCGGGACATCTGAACACTGAAGCTTTCTTT.

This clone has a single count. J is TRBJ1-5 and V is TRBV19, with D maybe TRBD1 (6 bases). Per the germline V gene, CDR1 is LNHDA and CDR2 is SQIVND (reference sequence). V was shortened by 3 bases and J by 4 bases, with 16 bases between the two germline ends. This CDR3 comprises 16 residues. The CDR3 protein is CASSIGGRGPNQPQHF. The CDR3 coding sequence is TGTGCCAGTAGTATTGGGGGCAGGGGCCCGAATCAGCCCCAGCATTTT.

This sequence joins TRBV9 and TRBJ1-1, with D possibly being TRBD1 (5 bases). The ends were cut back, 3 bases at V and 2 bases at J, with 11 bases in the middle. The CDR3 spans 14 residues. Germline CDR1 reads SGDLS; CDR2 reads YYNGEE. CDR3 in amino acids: CASSGGGVNTEAFF. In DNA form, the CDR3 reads TGTGCCAGCAGCGGGGGGGGAGTAAACACTGAAGCTTTCTTT.

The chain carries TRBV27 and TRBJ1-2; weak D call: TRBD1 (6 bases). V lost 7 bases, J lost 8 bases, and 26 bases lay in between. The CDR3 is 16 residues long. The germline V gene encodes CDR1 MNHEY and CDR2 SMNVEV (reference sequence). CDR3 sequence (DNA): TGTGCCAGCACCCATTATGTAGAGGGGGAATCAGGGGGCTACACCTTC. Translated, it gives CASTHYVEGESGGYTF.

CDR3 sequence (DNA): TGCGCCAGCAGCCAAGCGGGAGGGCCTCTCGAGCAGTACTTC. This translates into CASSQAGGPLEQYF. The genes are TRBV4-1 and TRBJ2-7; 8 bases match TRBD2. Trimming took 1 base from V and 6 from J; bases not matched to a gene: 5. This CDR3 has 14 amino acids. CDR1 is MGHRA and CDR2 is YSYEKL in the germline V gene.

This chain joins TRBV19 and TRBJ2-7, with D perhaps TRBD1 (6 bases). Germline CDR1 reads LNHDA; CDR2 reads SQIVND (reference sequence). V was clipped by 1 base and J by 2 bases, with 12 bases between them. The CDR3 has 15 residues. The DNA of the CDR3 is TGTGCCAGTAGTATAGTAGCCAGGGGAGCCTACGAGCAGTACTTC. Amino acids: CASSIVARGAYEQYF.

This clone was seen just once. The CDR3 loop is CASSTLDRGDQPQHF. CDR3 nucleotides: TGTGCCAGCAGCACCTTGGACAGGGGAGATCAGCCCCAGCATTTT. The V call is TRBV9, the J call TRBJ1-5; TRBD1 matches at 9 bases. The CDR3 is 15 amino acids. CDR1 SGDLS and CDR2 YYNGEE come from the germline V gene. The V segment lost 4 bases and the J segment 5 bases; nucleotides outside the gene matches: 7.

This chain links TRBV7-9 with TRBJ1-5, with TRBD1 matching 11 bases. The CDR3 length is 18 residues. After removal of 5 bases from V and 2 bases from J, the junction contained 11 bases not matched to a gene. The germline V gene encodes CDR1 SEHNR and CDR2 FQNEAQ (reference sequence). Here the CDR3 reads CASSLGQGAELGNQPQHF. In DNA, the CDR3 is TGTGCCAGCAGCCTCGGACAGGGGGCGGAACTTGGCAATCAGCCCCAGCATTTT.

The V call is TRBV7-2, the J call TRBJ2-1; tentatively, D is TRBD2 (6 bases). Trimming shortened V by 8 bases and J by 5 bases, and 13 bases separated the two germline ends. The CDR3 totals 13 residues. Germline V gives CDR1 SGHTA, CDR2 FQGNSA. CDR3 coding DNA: TGTGCCAGCGGGGGATGGAGGGACAATGAGCAGTTCTTC. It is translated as CASGGWRDNEQFF.

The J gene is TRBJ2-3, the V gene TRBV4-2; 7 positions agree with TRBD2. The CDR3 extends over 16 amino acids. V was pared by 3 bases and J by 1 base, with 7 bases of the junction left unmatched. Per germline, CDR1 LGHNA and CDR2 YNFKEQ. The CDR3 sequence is CASSHPGSGGTDTQYF. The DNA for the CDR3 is TGTGCCAGCAGCCATCCCGGCAGCGGGGGCACAGATACGCAGTATTTT.

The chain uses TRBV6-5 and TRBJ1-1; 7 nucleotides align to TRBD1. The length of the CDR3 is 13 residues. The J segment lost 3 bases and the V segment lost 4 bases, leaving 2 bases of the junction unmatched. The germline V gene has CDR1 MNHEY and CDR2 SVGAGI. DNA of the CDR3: TGTGCCAGCAGTTCCGACAGGGACACTGAAGCTTTCTTT. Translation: CASSSDRDTEAFF.

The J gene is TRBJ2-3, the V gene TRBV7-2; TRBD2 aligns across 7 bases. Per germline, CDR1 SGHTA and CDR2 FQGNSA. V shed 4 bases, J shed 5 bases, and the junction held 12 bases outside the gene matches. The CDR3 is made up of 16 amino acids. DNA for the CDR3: TGTGCCAGCAGCTCACCCGGGGGGACCCCACAAGATACGCAGTATTTT. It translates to CASSSPGGTPQDTQYF.

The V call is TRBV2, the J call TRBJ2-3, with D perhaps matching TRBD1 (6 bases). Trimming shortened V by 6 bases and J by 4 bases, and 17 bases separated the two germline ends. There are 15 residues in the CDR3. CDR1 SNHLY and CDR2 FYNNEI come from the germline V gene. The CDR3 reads CASRLAQGPSDTQYF. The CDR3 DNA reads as TGTGCCAGCAGGCTAGCACAGGGTCCCTCAGATACGCAGTATTTT.

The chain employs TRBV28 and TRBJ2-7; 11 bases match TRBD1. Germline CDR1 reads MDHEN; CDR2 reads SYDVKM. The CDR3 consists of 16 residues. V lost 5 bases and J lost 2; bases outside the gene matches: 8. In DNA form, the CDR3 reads TGTGCCAGCAGTACATCCCGGACAGGGGGCCCCTACGAGCAGTACTTC. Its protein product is CASSTSRTGGPYEQYF.

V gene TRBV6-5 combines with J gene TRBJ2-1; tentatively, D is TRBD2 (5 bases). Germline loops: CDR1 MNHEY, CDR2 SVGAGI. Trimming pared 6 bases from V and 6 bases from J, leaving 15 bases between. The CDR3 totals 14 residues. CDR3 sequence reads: CASRAVDRPNEQFF. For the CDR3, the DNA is TGTGCCAGCAGAGCGGTCGACCGCCCCAATGAGCAGTTCTTC.

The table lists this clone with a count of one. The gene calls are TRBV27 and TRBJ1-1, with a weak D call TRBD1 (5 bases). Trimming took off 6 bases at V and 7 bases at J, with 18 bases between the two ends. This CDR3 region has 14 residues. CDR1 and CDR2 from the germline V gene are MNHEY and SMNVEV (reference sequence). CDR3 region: CASSVRRGDFEAFF. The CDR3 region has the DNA TGTGCCAGCAGCGTCCGAAGAGGGGACTTTGAAGCTTTCTTT.

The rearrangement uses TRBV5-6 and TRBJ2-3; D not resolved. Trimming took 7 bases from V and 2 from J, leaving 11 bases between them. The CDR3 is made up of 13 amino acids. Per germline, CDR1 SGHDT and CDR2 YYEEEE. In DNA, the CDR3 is TGTGCCAGCTCGTTAGAGGTCACAGATACGCAGTATTTT. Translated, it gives CASSLEVTDTQYF.

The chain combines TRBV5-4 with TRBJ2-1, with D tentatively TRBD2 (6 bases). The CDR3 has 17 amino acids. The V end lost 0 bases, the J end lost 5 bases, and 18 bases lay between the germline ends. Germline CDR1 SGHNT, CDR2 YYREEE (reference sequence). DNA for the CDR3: TGTGCCAGCAGCTTGGCTGCTGGCGGCCGGGGGAACAATGAGCAGTTCTTC. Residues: CASSLAAGGRGNNEQFF.

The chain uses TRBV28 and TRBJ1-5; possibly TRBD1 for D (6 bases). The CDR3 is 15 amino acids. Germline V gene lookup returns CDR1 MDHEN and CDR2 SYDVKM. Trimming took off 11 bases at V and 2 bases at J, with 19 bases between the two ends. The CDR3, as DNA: TGTGCCTCCCAAGGGGGGGGTTTACGCAATCAGCCCCAGCATTTT. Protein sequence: CASQGGGLRNQPQHF. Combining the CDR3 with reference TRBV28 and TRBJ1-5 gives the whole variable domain DVKVTQSSRYLVKRTGEKVFLECVQDMDHENMFWYRQDPGLGLRLIYFSYDVKMKEKGDIPEGYSVSREKKERFSLILESASTNQTSMYLCASQGGGLRNQPQHFGDGTRLSIL.

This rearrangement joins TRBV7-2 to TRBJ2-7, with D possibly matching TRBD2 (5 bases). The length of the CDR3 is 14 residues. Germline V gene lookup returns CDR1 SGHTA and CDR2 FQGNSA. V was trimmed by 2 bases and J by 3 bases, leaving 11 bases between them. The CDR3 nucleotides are TGTGCCAGCAGCTTAATCCCCGACTACTACGAGCAGTACTTC. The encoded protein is CASSLIPDYYEQYF.

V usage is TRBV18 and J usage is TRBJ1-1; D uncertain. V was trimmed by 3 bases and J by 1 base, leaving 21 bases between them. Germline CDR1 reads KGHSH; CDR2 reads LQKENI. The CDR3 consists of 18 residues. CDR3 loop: CASSPIPSSTPKNTEAFF. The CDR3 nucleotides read TGTGCCAGCTCACCCATCCCCTCCTCGACACCCAAGAACACTGAAGCTTTCTTT.